The clone carrying this T cell receptor (beta chain) occurred once. Transcripts of RNA were the source for amplifying TCR beta CDR3 regions. The library came from an HTBI-primed first-round RT-PCR and a second-round multiplex PCR. TCRdb re-analysed the multiplex PCR reads in MiXCR, keeping a single row per CDR3 protein. The top ten clones hold approximately 8.9% of a sample with 150,000 to 200,000 distinct CDR3 sequences, around 39% of them seen once. The sample is drawn from a study of Graves' ophthalmopathy and Graves' hyperthyroidism. This CDR3 region has 14 residues. Germline-derived CDR1 and CDR2 are MNHEY and SVGAGI. The germline V and J ends were trimmed by 2 bases and 6 bases, with 8 bases remaining between them.

The sequenced material came from peripheral blood. This TCR derives from a man between 25 and 39 years old with Graves' ophthalmopathy. This chain joins TRBV6-5 and TRBJ1-6; D unresolved. The CDR3: CASSYPESNSPLHF. The CDR3 DNA reads TGTGCCAGCAGTTACCCGGAGTCTAATTCACCCCTCCACTTT.